This TCR beta chain was sequenced during a study of T-cell memory formation after mild COVID-19 (dated by TCRdb to the early 2020s). Broadly, across the study: Most TCR sequence clusters were specific to one of the two donors. In a couple of donors, T-cell clones that expanded and contracted after mild COVID-19 were tracked by sequencing TCRalpha and TCRbeta repertoires over time. The cohort was made up of two young adult volunteers, one female and one male, who were previously healthy.

This clonotype was observed a handful of times. Its binding antigen is unknown. The record has no base qualities; no much larger clone is one base away. Ficoll-Paque density gradient centrifugation was the method used to isolate PBMCs. The CDR1 and CDR2 encoded by the germline V gene are SGHRS and YFSETQ. The CDR3 runs 14 residues from the cysteine to the phenylalanine. Only the CDR3 part of the read is kept: 42 bases, read in frame from the first base. The V and J ends are trimmed by 0 bases and 9 bases, leaving 13 bases between them. Study-wide conclusions, independent of this receptor: Contracting CD4+ clones appeared mostly in the CM and EM memory subsets, whereas CD8+ clones were enriched in EMRA. Whether the second-wave clones peaking on day 37 were SARS-CoV-2 specific was not confirmed. Only a couple of mild cases were covered by the study, and larger cohorts that include severe cases with pre-infection samples were considered necessary. From day 15 to 85, contracting clones showed balanced CD4/CD8 phenotypes, whereas a second wave of clones that expanded from day 15 to 37 leaned towards CD4+. Some responding clones were found in pre-infection memory, which suggests that pre-existing cross-reactive memory T cells took part in the SARS-CoV-2 response.

Sequencing used an Illumina NovaSeq 6000. TCRalpha and TCRbeta cDNA libraries were constructed by 5'RACE with constant-segment primers, with sample barcodes and unique molecular identifiers being introduced. Trizol reagent was used to extract RNA from every sample. The libraries were amplified in two PCR steps, and the second step added a second sample barcode and Illumina TruSeq adapters. The libraries were sequenced on an Illumina NovaSeq using 2 x 150 bp paired-end reads. In the original analysis: With migec v1.2.7, reads were demultiplexed and then collapsed into UMI-guided consensus sequences. Using mixcr v2.1.11, UMI consensuses were aligned to TRA and TRB V and J templates and then assembled into clonotypes. A clonotype was counted as expanded or contracted only when both edgeR and NoisET called the clonotype significant, with the noise models trained on biological replicates. For edgeR calls, the cutoffs were a false discovery rate-adjusted p below 0.01 and a log2 fold-change threshold of 1. PCA with hierarchical clustering of max-normalized trajectories of the 1000 most abundant clonotypes was used as exploratory dynamics analysis. Separately sequenced CD4+ and CD8+ repertoires were used to assign the CD4 or CD8 phenotype of responding clones. The public sequencing data were trimmed at Q25 with fastp and processed into clonotypes with MiXCR by TCRdb, which kept only in-frame beta chains. Rows with a matching CDR3 protein are joined into one entry that keeps the most common DNA and genes. TCRdb's processing, not the authors', yielded these V and J calls. This sample is represented by around 310,000 distinct CDR3 sequences; around an eighth of them were singletons. The ten biggest clones cover under 25% of the sample.

The rearrangement combines TRBV5-1 with TRBJ2-1, and the D gene may be TRBD2, 6 bases matching. The sample was PBMCs or a T cell subset sorted from them (not recorded which). This clonotype was sampled from a man aged 18 to 29 who had mild COVID-19 (a few samples of this study predate the infection). The sample titles of this study are shuffled in the database, so cell type and time point are left out; the donor was told from shared clones. The nucleotide sequence reads as follows: TGCGCCAGCAGCTTGGCCCTAGGAGGGGTTGAGCAGTTCTTC. It translates to CASSLALGGVEQFF.